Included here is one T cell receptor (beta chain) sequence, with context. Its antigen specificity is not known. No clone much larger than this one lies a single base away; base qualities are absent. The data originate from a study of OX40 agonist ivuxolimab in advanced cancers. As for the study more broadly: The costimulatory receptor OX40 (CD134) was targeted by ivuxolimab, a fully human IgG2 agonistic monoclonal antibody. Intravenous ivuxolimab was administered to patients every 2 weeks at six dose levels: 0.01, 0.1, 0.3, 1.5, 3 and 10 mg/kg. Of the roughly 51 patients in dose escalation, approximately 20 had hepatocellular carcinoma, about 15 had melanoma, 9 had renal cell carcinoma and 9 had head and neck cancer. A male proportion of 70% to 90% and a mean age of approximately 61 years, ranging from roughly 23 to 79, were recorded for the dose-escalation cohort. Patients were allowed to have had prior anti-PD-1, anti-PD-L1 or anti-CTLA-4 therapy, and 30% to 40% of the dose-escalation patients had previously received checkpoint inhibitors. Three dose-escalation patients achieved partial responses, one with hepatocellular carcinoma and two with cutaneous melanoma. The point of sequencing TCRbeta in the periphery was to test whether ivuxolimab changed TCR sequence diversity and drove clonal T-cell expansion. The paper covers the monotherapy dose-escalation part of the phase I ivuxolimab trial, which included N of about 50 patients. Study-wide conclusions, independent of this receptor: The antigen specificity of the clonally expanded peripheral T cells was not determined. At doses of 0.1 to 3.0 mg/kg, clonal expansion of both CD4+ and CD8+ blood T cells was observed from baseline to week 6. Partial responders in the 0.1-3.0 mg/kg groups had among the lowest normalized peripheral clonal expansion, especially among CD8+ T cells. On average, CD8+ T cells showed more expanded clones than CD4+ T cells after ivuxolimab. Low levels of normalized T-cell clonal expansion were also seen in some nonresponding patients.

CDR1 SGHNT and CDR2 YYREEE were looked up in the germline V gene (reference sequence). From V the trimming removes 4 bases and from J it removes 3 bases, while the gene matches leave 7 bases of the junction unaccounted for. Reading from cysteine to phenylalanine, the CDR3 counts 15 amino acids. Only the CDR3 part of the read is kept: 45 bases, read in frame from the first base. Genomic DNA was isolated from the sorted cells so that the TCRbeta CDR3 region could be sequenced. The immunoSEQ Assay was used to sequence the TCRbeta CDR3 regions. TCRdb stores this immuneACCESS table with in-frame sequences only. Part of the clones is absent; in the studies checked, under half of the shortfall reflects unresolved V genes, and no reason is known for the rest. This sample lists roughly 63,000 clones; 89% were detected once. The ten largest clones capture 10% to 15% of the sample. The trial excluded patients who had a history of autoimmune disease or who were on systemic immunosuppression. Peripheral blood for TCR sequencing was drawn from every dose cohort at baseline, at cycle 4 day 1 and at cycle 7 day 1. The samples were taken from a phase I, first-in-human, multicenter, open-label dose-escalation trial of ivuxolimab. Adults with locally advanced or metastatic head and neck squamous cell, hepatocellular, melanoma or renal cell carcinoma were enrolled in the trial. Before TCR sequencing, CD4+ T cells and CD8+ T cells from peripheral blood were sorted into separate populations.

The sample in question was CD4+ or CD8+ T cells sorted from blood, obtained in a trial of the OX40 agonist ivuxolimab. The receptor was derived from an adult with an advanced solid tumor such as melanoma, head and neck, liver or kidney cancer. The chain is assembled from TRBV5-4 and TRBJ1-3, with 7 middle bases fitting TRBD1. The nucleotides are TGTGCCAGCAGCGCCGACAGGGCAAGTGGAAACACCATATATTTT. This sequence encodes CASSADRASGNTIYF.